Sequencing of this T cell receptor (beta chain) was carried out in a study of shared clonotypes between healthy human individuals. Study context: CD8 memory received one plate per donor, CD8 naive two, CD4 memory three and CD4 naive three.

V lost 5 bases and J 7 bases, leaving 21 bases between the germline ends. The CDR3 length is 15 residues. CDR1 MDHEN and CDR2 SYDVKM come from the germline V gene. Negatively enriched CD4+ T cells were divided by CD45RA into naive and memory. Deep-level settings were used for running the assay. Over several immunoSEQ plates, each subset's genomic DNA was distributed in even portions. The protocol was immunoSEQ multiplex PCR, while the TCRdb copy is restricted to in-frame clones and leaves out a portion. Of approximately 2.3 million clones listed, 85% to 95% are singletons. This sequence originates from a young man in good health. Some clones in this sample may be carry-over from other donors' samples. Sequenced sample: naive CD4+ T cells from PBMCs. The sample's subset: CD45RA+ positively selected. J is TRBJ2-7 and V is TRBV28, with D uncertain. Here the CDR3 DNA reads TGTGCCAGCAGTCCAGACACCGGACGAGGTCGGGAGCAGTACTTC. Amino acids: CASSPDTGRGREQYF.